One TCR beta chain is described in this entry. This sample is drawn from a study of blood T cell repertoires in COVID-19. Study overall: In each case, the material was cDNA or gDNA derived from T cells, B-cell-depleted T cells, or PBMCs.

Original processing methods: Reference gene primer amplification gave nucleated cell count estimates. Data came from immunoSEQ multiplex PCR; TCRdb stores just in-frame clones and leaves some out. Clonal size and the V and J genes are those of that table, whereas D and trimming came from the DNA. The sample includes about 420,000 clones, about 90% seen only once; the top ten take roughly 0.87%. Patients at the Seattle site were enrolled during active infection and followed longitudinally. CDR1 and CDR2 (germline): SGHDT, YYEEEE. This CDR3 spans 16 amino acids. Trimming removed 4 bases from V and 0 bases from J, with 15 bases in between.

This chain links TRBV5-6 with TRBJ2-3; tentative D call: TRBD2 (6 bases). The sequencing input was peripheral blood. The receptor's source is a man younger than 35 with COVID-19, enrolled during active disease. The DNA of the CDR3 is TGTGCCAGCAGCATACTGGCGGGGACTAGCACAGATACGCAGTATTTT. This gives the protein CASSILAGTSTDTQYF.